These 5 T cell receptor beta chains were all obtained from the same sample, sequenced in a study of T cells in localized non-small cell lung cancer (dated by TCRdb to 2020 to 2021). Library preparation was by the immunoSEQ multiplex PCR assay. TCRdb's version of the immuneACCESS table is confined to in-frame rearrangements and falls short of the full clone set. An unresolved V gene accounts for under half of the shortfall where checked; the remainder is of unknown origin. This sample is represented by approximately 72,000 clones; approximately 84% of them were singletons. The ten largest make up roughly 12% of the sample. This material consisted of peripheral blood, taken before any cancer treatment. The receptor set was obtained from a female donor over 55 with stage I lung adenocarcinoma.

This clone was counted between two and nine times. The V gene is TRBV5-1, the J gene TRBJ1-1, with a weak D call TRBD1 (6 bases). Germline V gene lookup returns CDR1 SGHRS and CDR2 YFSETQ. V was trimmed by 1 base and J by 2 bases, leaving 15 bases between them. The CDR3 is 16 amino acids. Here the CDR3 DNA reads TGCGCCAGCAGCTTGCGGCAGGGAGGGGGTAACACTGAAGCTTTCTTT. Translated, it gives CASSLRQGGGNTEAFF.

The chain is built from TRBV2 and TRBJ2-3; 10 nucleotides agree with TRBD2. The germline V gene has CDR1 SNHLY and CDR2 FYNNEI. V trimming: 6 bases; J trimming: 3 bases; junction bases outside the gene matches: 3. CDR3 length: 14 residues. For the CDR3, the DNA is TGTGCCAGCAGAGAGCGGGAGGGGACAGATACGCAGTATTTT. Protein product: CASREREGTDTQYF.

The chain is built from TRBV5-1 and TRBJ1-5; D is ambiguous. Trimming left V 0 bases short and J 3 bases short, with 7 bases between. The CDR3 runs to 14 residues. From germline, CDR1 is SGHRS and CDR2 YFSETQ. The CDR3 bases are TGCGCCAGCAGCTTGGGCGGGGACAATCAGCCCCAGCATTTT. Its protein product is CASSLGGDNQPQHF.

This clone came up once. The chain links TRBV6-1 to TRBJ2-6; tentatively, D is TRBD1 (5 bases). Germline assignment: CDR1 MNHNS and CDR2 SASEGT. The CDR3 has 15 residues. The V and J ends lost 4 bases and 1 base respectively, with 8 bases between them. CDR3 region: CASSGGESGANVLTF. The CDR3 nucleotides are TGTGCCAGCAGTGGGGGCGAGTCTGGGGCCAACGTCCTGACTTTC.

In this sample, this clone turned up once. The chain carries TRBV19 and TRBJ1-2; possible D gene TRBD1, 6 bases. The CDR3 consists of 15 residues. CDR1 LNHDA and CDR2 SQIVND come from the germline V gene (reference sequence). V was pared by 4 bases and J by 4 bases, with 16 bases between. DNA for the CDR3: TGTGCCAGTAGTACCGCGAGGGGGGTAGGCTATGGCTACACCTTC. It translates to CASSTARGVGYGYTF.